The 10 T cell receptor beta chains reported below all come from one sample, sequenced in a study of T cells after yellow fever vaccination. TCRdb re-derived calls from the 5' RACE reads in MiXCR, one entry per CDR3 protein. In the table there are hundreds of thousands of distinct CDR3 sequences, roughly 14% of which are singletons. Sequencing was performed on PBMCs, taken on the day of the yellow fever booster vaccination. The receptors stem from a young man who received the YFV17D yellow fever vaccine.

The table lists this clonotype with a few counts. DNA for the CDR3: TGTGCCAGCAGCCGTGTGATATCCGGGGGAGGCACAGATACGCAGTATTTT. This encodes CASSRVISGGGTDTQYF. The rearrangement uses TRBV7-9 and TRBJ2-3; tentative D call: TRBD2 (6 bases). The germline V gene encodes CDR1 SEHNR and CDR2 FQNEAQ (reference sequence). Trimming took 5 bases from V and 1 from J, leaving 19 bases between them. CDR3 size: 17 residues.

There are a few counts of this clonotype. The rearrangement joins TRBV18 to TRBJ2-4; D might be TRBD2 (5 bases). CDR3 length: 15 residues. Trimming shortened V by 6 bases and J by 0 bases, and 12 bases separated the two germline ends. Germline values: CDR1 KGHSH, CDR2 LQKENI. CDR3 residues: CASSEGDGAKNIQYF. The CDR3 DNA reads as TGTGCCAGCTCCGAGGGTGACGGAGCCAAAAACATTCAGTACTTC.

This clonotype was recorded a few times. The chain combines TRBV18 with TRBJ2-3, with D uncertain. Deletions cut 0 bases from V and 2 bases from J, with 15 bases between. The CDR3 is 17 amino acids. Looked up from germline, CDR1 is KGHSH and CDR2 is LQKENI. This CDR3 is CASSPPGYGPDTDTQYF. CDR3 coding DNA: TGTGCCAGCTCACCACCGGGCTATGGCCCAGACACAGATACGCAGTATTTT.

The chain links TRBV7-3 to TRBJ1-2; D perhaps matches TRBD1 (5 bases). V shed 5 bases and J shed 2 bases, with 12 bases lying between them. Germline values: CDR1 SGHTA, CDR2 FQGTGA. CDR3 size: 14 residues. The CDR3 here is CASSPQAGNYGYTF. As DNA, the CDR3 is TGTGCCAGCAGCCCCCAAGCAGGGAACTATGGCTACACCTTC.

This clonotype has at least ten counts. V usage is TRBV12-3 or TRBV12-4 and J usage is TRBJ2-3; either TRBD1 or TRBD2 may fit D (5 bases each). V was cut by 8 bases and J by 4 bases, with 19 bases left in between. The CDR3 extends over 15 amino acids. The CDR3 is CASPGPSQGADTQYF. In DNA form, the CDR3 reads TGTGCCAGCCCTGGGCCTAGCCAAGGGGCAGATACGCAGTATTTT.

The V gene is TRBV7-2, the J gene TRBJ2-7; TRBD1 agrees at 7 bases. J gave up 5 bases and V 9 bases, and 13 bases lay outside the gene matches. Germline CDR1 reads SGHTA; CDR2 reads FQGNSA. The CDR3 is 14 residues long. The CDR3 reads CASGYRGVLDEQYF. The CDR3 DNA reads TGTGCCAGTGGGTACAGGGGCGTCCTAGACGAGCAGTACTTC. Complete variable domain (other parts from reference TRBV7-2 and TRBJ2-7): GAGVSQSPSNKVTEKGKDVELRCDPISGHTALYWYRQSLGQGLEFLIYFQGNSAPDKSGLPSDRFSAERTGGSVSTLTIQRTQQEDSAVYLCASGYRGVLDEQYFGPGTRLTVT.

In its sample, this clonotype was seen a few times. This CDR3 is CASSQDLQLGTEAFF. The DNA for the CDR3 is TGTGCCAGCAGCCAAGATCTACAGTTGGGGACTGAAGCTTTCTTT. This chain joins TRBV4-2 and TRBJ1-1; D ambiguous. The V and J ends lost 0 bases and 5 bases respectively, with 13 bases between them. Germline CDR1 and CDR2: LGHNA and YNFKEQ. This CDR3 is 15 amino acids long.

This clonotype was seen a handful of times. This chain joins TRBV30 and TRBJ2-7; TRBD1 is a possible D gene (5 bases). V was trimmed by 0 bases and J by 2 bases, leaving 8 bases between them. The CDR3 consists of 13 residues. Germline V gene data show CDR1 as GTSNPN and CDR2 as SVGIG (reference sequence). In nucleotides, the CDR3 is TGTGCCTGGAGTGTTGGACATACCTACGAGCAGTACTTC. Translation gives CAWSVGHTYEQYF. The complete variable domain, with remaining parts taken from reference TRBV30 and TRBJ2-7, reads SQTIHQWPATLVQPVGSPLSLECTVEGTSNPNLYWYRQAAGRGLQLLFYSVGIGQISSEVPQNLSASRPQDRQFILSSKKLLLSDSGFYLCAWSVGHTYEQYFGPGTRLTVT.

There are a few counts of this clonotype. V is TRBV5-6 and J is TRBJ2-7; 7 nucleotides match TRBD1. CDR3 length equals 13 residues. Germline V CDR1 and CDR2: SGHDT, YYEEEE. With 1 base clipped from V and 5 bases from J, the junction kept 3 bases outside the gene matches. CDR3 region: CASSLPTGDEQYF. The CDR3 region has the DNA TGTGCCAGCAGCTTGCCCACAGGGGACGAGCAGTACTTC.

The V and J genes are TRBV5-1 and TRBJ2-7; 11 positions match TRBD2. The germline CDR1 and CDR2 sequences are SGHRS and YFSETQ. Germline trimming cut 2 bases from V and 7 bases from J; bases unmatched to any gene: 5. This CDR3 has 14 residues. CDR3 loop: CASSLTSGSWEQYF. CDR3 nucleotide sequence: TGCGCCAGCAGCTTAACTAGCGGGAGTTGGGAGCAGTACTTC. The whole variable domain, filled in from reference TRBV5-1 and TRBJ2-7, reads KAGVTQTPRYLIKTRGQQVTLSCSPISGHRSVSWYQQTPGQGLQFLFEYFSETQRNKGNFPGRFSGRQFSNSRSEMNVSTLELGDSALYLCASSLTSGSWEQYFGPGTRLTVT.